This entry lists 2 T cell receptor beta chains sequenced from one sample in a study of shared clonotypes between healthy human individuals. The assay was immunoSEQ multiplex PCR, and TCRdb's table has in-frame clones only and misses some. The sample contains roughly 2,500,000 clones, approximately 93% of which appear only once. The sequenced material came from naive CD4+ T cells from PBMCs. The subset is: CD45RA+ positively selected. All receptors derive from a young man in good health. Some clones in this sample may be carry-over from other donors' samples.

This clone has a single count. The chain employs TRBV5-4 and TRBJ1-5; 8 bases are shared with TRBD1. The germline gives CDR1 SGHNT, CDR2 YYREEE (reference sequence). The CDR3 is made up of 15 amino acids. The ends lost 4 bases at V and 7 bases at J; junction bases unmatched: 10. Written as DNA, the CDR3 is TGTGCCAGCAGCACAAACCCAGGGGGCAGACAGCCCCAGCATTTT. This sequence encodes CASSTNPGGRQPQHF.

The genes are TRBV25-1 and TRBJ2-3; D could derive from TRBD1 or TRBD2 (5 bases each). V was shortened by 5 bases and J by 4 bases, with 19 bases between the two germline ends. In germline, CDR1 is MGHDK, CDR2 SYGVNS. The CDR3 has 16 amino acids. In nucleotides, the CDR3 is TGTGCCAGCAGTCTAGGGTGGGGGAGTCGGGCAGATACGCAGTATTTT. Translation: CASSLGWGSRADTQYF.